These 20 T cell receptor beta chains originate from one sample sequenced in a study of identical twins. TCRdb called the 5' RACE reads again in MiXCR, with one record for every CDR3 protein. The table shows 650,000 to 750,000 distinct CDR3 sequences, with over 20% occurring only once. Another study also made use of these data, one on T cells expressing NK-cell markers.

The specimen was PBMCs. The origin of the receptors is a woman between 18 and 29 years old in good health.

This rearrangement joins TRBV5-1 to TRBJ2-6; D uncertain. CDR1 and CDR2 from the germline V gene are SGHRS and YFSETQ. V lost 4 bases, J lost 4 bases, and 9 bases lay in between. This CDR3 comprises 14 residues. This CDR3 is CASSDEQGANVLTF. The CDR3, as DNA: TGCGCCAGCAGCGATGAACAAGGGGCCAACGTCCTGACTTTC.

This clonotype was seen repeatedly, ten times or more. The V gene is TRBV10-3, the J gene TRBJ2-1; D may match TRBD1 or TRBD2 (5 bases each). Germline V CDR1 and CDR2: ENHRY, SYGVKD. This CDR3 is 15 amino acids long. Between the trimmed V and J ends, which lost 10 bases and 3 bases, there was a span of 19 bases. The CDR3 region is CATGTPAAGYNEQFF. CDR3 DNA: TGTGCCACCGGGACCCCCGCAGCTGGCTACAATGAGCAGTTCTTC.

This chain links TRBV29-1 with TRBJ2-2, with a weak D call TRBD2 (5 bases). Germline lookup yields CDR1 SQVTM and CDR2 ANQGSEA. The ends were cut back, 4 bases at V and 1 base at J, with 7 bases in the middle. CDR3 size: 13 residues. In DNA form, the CDR3 reads TGCAGCGTTGGCGGGTTGAACACCGGGGAGCTGTTTTTT. Protein: CSVGGLNTGELFF.

This chain uses TRBV18 with TRBJ2-5, with 10 bases matching TRBD2. This CDR3 region has 17 residues. The V and J ends lost 3 bases and 3 bases, in that order; junction bases with no gene match: 10. Germline CDR1 and CDR2: KGHSH and LQKENI. The CDR3 bases are TGTGCCAGCTCACCCCTAATGCGGACTAGCGGTAAAGAGACCCAGTACTTC. Protein product: CASSPLMRTSGKETQYF.

V usage is TRBV3-1 and J usage is TRBJ2-4, with 7 nucleotides matching TRBD2. The CDR3 runs to 14 residues. From germline, CDR1 is LGHDT and CDR2 YNNKEL (reference sequence). The ends lost 4 bases at V and 12 bases at J; junction bases unmatched: 12. CDR3 region: CASSPGWEGGDQYF. The CDR3 nucleotides are TGTGCCAGCAGCCCCGGATGGGAGGGCGGCGATCAGTACTTC.

This sequence joins TRBV18 and TRBJ1-2; 8 bases fit TRBD1. The ends lost 2 bases at V and 0 bases at J; junction bases unmatched: 5. The germline V gene encodes CDR1 KGHSH and CDR2 LQKENI. The CDR3 totals 16 residues. CDR3 protein: CASSPGQGLTNYGYTF. CDR3 in DNA: TGTGCCAGCTCACCAGGACAGGGTCTGACTAACTATGGCTACACCTTC.

The V gene is TRBV6-5, the J gene TRBJ2-7; D is possibly TRBD1 or TRBD2 (5 bases each). Germline values: CDR1 MNHEY, CDR2 SVGAGI. The CDR3 is 14 residues long. Trimming pared 0 bases from V and 0 bases from J, leaving 6 bases between. The DNA for the CDR3 is TGTGCCAGCAGTTACTCGGGGGTCTCCTACGAGCAGTACTTC. Its protein is CASSYSGVSYEQYF.

J is TRBJ2-2 and V is TRBV20-1, with 15 bases fitting TRBD2. This CDR3 is built from 20 residues. The junction had 15 bases not matched to a gene; V was cut back by 2 bases and J by 5 bases. Germline V gene sequence: CDR1 DFQATT, CDR2 SNEGSKA (reference sequence). CDR3 sequence: CSARTPRTSGRASRTGELFF. The CDR3 DNA follows: TGCAGTGCTAGAACTCCCCGGACTAGCGGGAGGGCCAGTCGTACCGGGGAGCTGTTTTTT.

V gene TRBV7-6 combines with J gene TRBJ1-1; no clear D. Between the trimmed V and J ends, which lost 2 bases and 1 base, there was a span of 11 bases. Germline V CDR1 and CDR2: SGHVS, FNYEAQ. CDR3 length: 15 amino acids. In nucleotides, the CDR3 is TGTGCCAGCAGCTTATGGACGGAAAGGAACACTGAAGCTTTCTTT. Its translation is CASSLWTERNTEAFF.

This clonotype occurred many times. This sequence joins TRBV5-1 and TRBJ2-5; 9 bases are a match to TRBD1. The CDR3 spans 16 residues. Germline V gene sequence: CDR1 SGHRS, CDR2 YFSETQ. J lost 5 bases, V lost 1 base, and 9 bases had no gene match. This CDR3 reads CASSLRGQGWRETQYF. Here the CDR3 DNA reads TGCGCCAGCAGCTTGAGGGGACAGGGCTGGCGGGAGACCCAGTACTTC.

This clonotype turned up a few times. Here the CDR3 reads CASSSDTNEQFF. The DNA for the CDR3 is TGTGCCAGCAGCTCGGACACCAATGAGCAGTTCTTC. The chain is built from TRBV5-6 and TRBJ2-1, with a tentative D call TRBD1 (5 bases). Germline lookup yields CDR1 SGHDT and CDR2 YYEEEE. This CDR3 contains 12 residues. V was cut by 3 bases and J by 6 bases, with 7 bases left in between.

The V and J genes are TRBV10-3 and TRBJ2-7; D tentatively reads TRBD1 or TRBD2 (5 bases each). V lost 6 bases to trimming and J lost 6 bases, with 18 bases between them. Germline lookup yields CDR1 ENHRY and CDR2 SYGVKD. CDR3 size: 14 residues. The DNA of the CDR3 is TGTGCCATCAGGGTCTCAGGGACGTCTGTCGAGCAGTACTTC. Translated, it gives CAIRVSGTSVEQYF.

V usage is TRBV7-2 and J usage is TRBJ2-1, with a tentative D call TRBD1 (6 bases). The V and J ends lost 5 bases and 12 bases respectively, with 11 bases between them. This CDR3 comprises 11 residues. Germline V gives CDR1 SGHTA, CDR2 FQGNSA. The CDR3 nucleotides are TGTGCCAGCAGCCCCCTGGGGGCGCAGTTCTTC. Its protein product is CASSPLGAQFF. The full variable domain, rest sourced from reference TRBV7-2 and TRBJ2-1, is GAGVSQSPSNKVTEKGKDVELRCDPISGHTALYWYRQSLGQGLEFLIYFQGNSAPDKSGLPSDRFSAERTGGSVSTLTIQRTQQEDSAVYLCASSPLGAQFFGPGTRLTVL.

The chain links TRBV5-6 to TRBJ2-7; D is unclear. Trimming stripped 2 bases from V and 6 bases from J, with 12 bases between. CDR3 length equals 13 residues. Germline V CDR1 and CDR2: SGHDT, YYEEEE. The CDR3 coding sequence is TGTGCCAGCAGCTTAGGGCTCCGCTCCGAGCAGTACTTC. It translates to CASSLGLRSEQYF.

This clonotype was counted many times. J is TRBJ1-2 and V is TRBV12-3 or TRBV12-4; perhaps TRBD1 as D (5 bases). Deletions cut 6 bases from V and 2 bases from J, with 13 bases between. The CDR3 is made up of 14 amino acids. The CDR3 DNA sequence: TGTGCCAGCAGCCATGGGACGGAAAACTATGGCTACACCTTC. It yields the protein CASSHGTENYGYTF.

In this sample, this clonotype turned up a few times. The CDR3 nucleotides read TGTGCCATCAGTTTTGGGACGGGTAACACTGAAGCTTTCTTT. Amino acids: CAISFGTGNTEAFF. The chain employs TRBV10-3 and TRBJ1-1, with D perhaps TRBD1 (5 bases). The V and J ends lost 5 bases and 2 bases respectively, with 12 bases between them. CDR1 and CDR2 (germline): ENHRY, SYGVKD. This CDR3 contains 14 residues.

The chain carries TRBV20-1 and TRBJ1-2; D perhaps matches TRBD1 (5 bases). Germline values: CDR1 DFQATT, CDR2 SNEGSKA (reference sequence). Trimming stripped 5 bases from V and 4 bases from J, with 17 bases between. This CDR3 spans 14 amino acids. CDR3 protein: CSAPMQGRFYGYTF. The CDR3 region has the DNA TGCAGTGCTCCGATGCAGGGTCGGTTCTATGGCTACACCTTC.

In this sample, this clonotype turned up many times. The chain joins TRBV6-1 to TRBJ1-5; D call uncertain. This CDR3 contains 16 residues. Per germline, CDR1 MNHNS and CDR2 SASEGT. With 5 bases removed from V and 3 bases from J, the gap between germline ends came to 17 bases. CDR3 amino acids: CASSLKRQANNQPQHF. CDR3 DNA sequence: TGTGCCAGCAGTCTCAAGAGGCAGGCAAACAATCAGCCCCAGCATTTT.

This clonotype was counted at least ten times. This chain uses TRBV4-3 with TRBJ2-1; 13 nucleotides match TRBD2. Germline CDR1 LGHNA, CDR2 YSLEER. The CDR3 consists of 15 residues. The V and J ends lost 3 bases and 5 bases, in that order; junction bases with no gene match: 1. The CDR3 spells CASSQGTSGNNEQFF. Here the CDR3 DNA reads TGCGCCAGCAGCCAGGGGACTAGCGGGAACAATGAGCAGTTCTTC.

The chain has TRBV3-1 and TRBJ2-1; possibly TRBD2 for D (6 bases). The germline V gene encodes CDR1 LGHDT and CDR2 YNNKEL (reference sequence). Trimming cost V 4 bases and J 14 bases, with 15 bases left between them. There are 12 residues in the CDR3. The CDR3 loop reads CASSPTRGEEFF. In nucleotides, the CDR3 is TGTGCCAGCAGCCCAACCCGCGGGGAGGAGTTCTTC.